Only a few counts were recorded for the clone carrying this T cell receptor (beta chain). The record originates from a study of beta chain features in type 1 diabetes. Expressed TCRB transcripts were sequenced because the entire RNA isolate underwent reverse transcription. TCRdb keeps only in-frame clones here, not all; method: immunoSEQ multiplex PCR. The table has under 900,000 clones, 15% to 20% seen once; the top ten hold 0.02% to 0.03%. The germline V and J ends were trimmed by 0 bases and 8 bases, with 8 bases remaining between them. The CDR3 consists of 13 residues. The V gene's germline CDR1 is SGHRS and CDR2 YFSETQ.

The source of this sequence is a woman in her late teens or twenties in good health. The sequencing sample was made of naive CD4+ T cells from blood. V gene TRBV5-1 combines with J gene TRBJ1-4; D remains unclear. The CDR3 nucleotides are TGCGCCAGCAGCTTGGACATAAACGAAAAACTGTTTTTT. It is translated as CASSLDINEKLFF. The full variable domain, completed using reference TRBV5-1 and TRBJ1-4, is KAGVTQTPRYLIKTRGQQVTLSCSPISGHRSVSWYQQTPGQGLQFLFEYFSETQRNKGNFPGRFSGRQFSNSRSEMNVSTLELGDSALYLCASSLDINEKLFFGSGTQLSVL.